This T cell receptor (beta chain) was found in a study of T cell clonality in common variable immunodeficiency. Donors gave roughly 5 to 9 ml heparinized peripheral whole blood. Study observations and caveats: Reportedly, TCR beta sequences from common variable immunodeficiency showed fewer deletions and N-nucleotide insertions. CVID subjects had higher TCRbeta clonality than healthy controls, most marked in about a third.

At least ten counts were recorded for this clone. Antigen specificity is unknown. Clones were read by immunoSEQ multiplex PCR, and TCRdb kept only the in-frame ones, dropping some. The sample lists 25,000 to 35,000 clones, none appearing once, the ten largest making up 3.8%. This TCR came from a person aged 18-70 years in good health. The specimen was peripheral blood mononuclear cells.

This CDR3 is CASSLGQGNEQFF. The part of the CDR3 DNA that was read is TGTGCCAGCAGCTTGGGGCAGGGCAATGAG. This sequence joins TRBV7-9 and TRBJ2-1; a possible D gene is TRBD1 (5 bases). The sequence runs out 3 residues before the end of the CDR3; the remainder is reconstructed from the germline J gene. CDR3 length equals 13 residues. Trimming stripped 3 bases from V and 6 bases from J, with 9 bases between. Germline values: CDR1 SEHNR, CDR2 FQNEAQ (reference sequence).